One T cell receptor (beta chain) is described in this entry. Germline CDR1 MDHEN, CDR2 SYDVKM. The CDR3 sequence is 12 residues long. The V end was cut by 6 bases, the J end by 3 bases, with 8 bases between. This specimen belongs to a study of cytomegalovirus exposure and HLA in healthy donors. It was with 60 Vbeta and 13 Jbeta primers that the PCR ran. Profiled with immunoSEQ multiplex PCR; TCRdb holds only in-frame clones, not every one. The data hold 110,000 to 150,000 clones, with roughly 82% observed a single time. The chain carries TRBV28 and TRBJ2-5; D is ambiguous. Source material: PBMCs. The source is a man younger than 40 in good health and CMV-seronegative. The CDR3 bases are TGTGCCAGCAGATCTTACAAAGAGACCCAGTACTTC. Residues: CASRSYKETQYF.